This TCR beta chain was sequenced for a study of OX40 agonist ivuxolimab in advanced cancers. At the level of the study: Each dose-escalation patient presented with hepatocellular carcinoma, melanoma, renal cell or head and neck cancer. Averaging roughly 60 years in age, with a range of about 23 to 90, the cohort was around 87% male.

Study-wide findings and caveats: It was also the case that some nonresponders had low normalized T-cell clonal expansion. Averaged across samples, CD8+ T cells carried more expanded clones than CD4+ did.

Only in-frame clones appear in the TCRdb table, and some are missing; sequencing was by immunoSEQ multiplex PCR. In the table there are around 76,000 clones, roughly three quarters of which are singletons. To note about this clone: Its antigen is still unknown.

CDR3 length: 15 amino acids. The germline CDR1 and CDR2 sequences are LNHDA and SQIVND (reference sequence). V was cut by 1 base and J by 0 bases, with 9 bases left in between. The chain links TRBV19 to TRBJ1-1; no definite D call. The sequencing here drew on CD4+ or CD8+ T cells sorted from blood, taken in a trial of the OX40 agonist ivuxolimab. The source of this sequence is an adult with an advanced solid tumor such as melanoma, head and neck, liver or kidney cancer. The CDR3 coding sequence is TGTGCCAGTAGTATAGTAGGACGTATGAACACTGAAGCTTTCTTT. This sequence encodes CASSIVGRMNTEAFF.